The present TCR beta chain was sequenced within a study of cytomegalovirus exposure and HLA in healthy donors (dated 2017 in TCRdb). About the study as a whole: According to an earlier analysis of 550 to 750 of the donors, roughly 180 million T cells yielded roughly 110 million unique TCR beta sequences and more than 250 Gb of sequence data. The study profiled the T cell repertoires of 500 to 800 subjects by immunosequencing and related them to cytomegalovirus serostatus. An earlier analysis of 587 of the donors used high-throughput TCR beta sequencing to judge whether each TCR beta V gene segment behaved as functional or pseudogenic. Class I and class II HLA loci were covered by the typing at four-digit resolution. Every repertoire in the discovery cohort had been generated on one and the same sequencing platform. Donor age, sex, ethnicity and CMV serostatus were collected together with the repertoire data. The study was designed to test whether signatures of past pathogen exposure could be identified by cataloging public T cell receptors. To predict cytomegalovirus infection status, the study brought together high-throughput TCR immunosequencing, statistical association of individual TCRs with disease status, and machine learning. In addition to the first cohort of approximately 650 subjects, a separate validation cohort of 130 or so different subjects was used. Among the roughly 390 genotyped donors, under 90% belonged to the genetic ancestry cluster associated with self-reported Caucasian donors. To study patterns of TCR occurrence, a later analysis re-analyzed previously published TCR beta repertoires from 550 to 800 donors and added high-resolution HLA genotyping. The number of donors typed differed by locus, with roughly 629-640 for A, B, C, DRB1 and DQB1, about 500 for DQA1, about 610 for DPA1, and some 470 for DPB1. Four to six DR-DQ haplotypes were handled as single units for association and clustering, since linkage in the cohort was strong. In the later analysis, no new phenotypic data were used to find candidate immune exposures; instead, reliance was placed on TCR beta sequences and their occurrence across donors. Genome-wide SNP genotypes for about three fifths of the roughly 670 donors were used in a later genetic analysis, which treated that subset as a discovery cohort. Across approximately 420 genotyped donors of the cohort, an average of roughly 250,000 unique TCR beta nucleotide sequences per donor were sequenced, and approximately 17% of those sequences were non-productive. Roughly 300 gigabases of sequencing data and 70 million to 100 million unique TCR sequences were included in an early release covering about 600 HLA-typed donors.

The library was produced with the immunoSEQ multiplex PCR assay. For the multiplex PCR, a mixture combining 60 forward primers for TCR Vbeta segments and 13 reverse primers for TCR Jbeta segments was used. The CDR3 region of rearranged TCR beta genes was amplified from genomic DNA with a multiplex PCR assay. Amplified TCR beta libraries were sequenced as 87-base-pair reads on the Illumina HiSeq System. Under the source paper's analysis protocol: In a later analysis, tens of millions of unique TCR beta chains were counted across the approximately 620 repertoires, and approximately 11 million of these chains were shared by at least two donors. Raw reads were error-corrected and collapsed into unique sequences by a nearest-neighbor algorithm in which closely related sequences were merged to remove PCR and sequencing errors. Alignment of CDR3 sequences to IMGT reference sequences was used to assign V, D and J gene segments. For a sequence to be retained, at least a six-nucleotide match to both a V gene segment and a J gene segment was required. A rearrangement counted as productive if the CDR3 had no stop codons and remained in frame with V and J, and every other rearrangement counted as non-productive. CDR3 was defined by IMGT convention, running from the second conserved V-encoded cysteine to the conserved J-encoded phenylalanine. The earlier analysis of some 540 of the donors excluded any sequence lacking an unambiguous match to a single V gene segment. An earlier analysis of 587 of the donors classified V segments as functional when productive rearrangements were above 56.7% and as segregating when the standard deviation between donors was above 5%. A statistical classification framework was built for diagnosing cytomegalovirus status from the catalog of TCR beta chain sequences. In a later analysis, V and J genes were assigned by comparing TCR nucleotide sequences against IMGT/GENE-DB human TR gene sequences. In a later analysis, CDR3 sequences and most-parsimonious VDJ recombination scenarios were assigned using the TCRdist pipeline. In a later analysis, each TCR beta chain was defined by its CDR3 amino acid sequence together with its V-gene family, and reads without a unique V-gene family were excluded. A later analysis removed 500 to 600 highly shared, low-generation-probability nucleotide sequences to deal with suspected cross-contamination and a sequencing artifact. For each public chain, a later analysis derived a clonal expansion index from normalized ranks of inferred template counts within each repertoire. Generation probabilities in a later analysis came from a VDJ recombination model fitted to out-of-frame rearrangements, and those results were checked against IGoR. In a later analysis, TCR-TCR, TCR-HLA and TCR-CMV co-occurrence was scored with hypergeometric tests, and a repertoire-size bias correction was applied to TCR pairs. In a later analysis, false discovery rates were estimated by permuting HLA or CMV assignments 20 times. In a later analysis, co-occurring TCRs were grouped using DBSCAN, and TCRdist sequence similarity was added for clustering within HLA-allele-positive subsets. For co-occurrence clustering, repertoires with fewer than 30,000 or more than 120,000 public chains were excluded, along with about five repertoires with anomalous nucleotide sharing. TCRdb retrieved this table from immuneACCESS and kept in-frame rearrangements only. Not all clones are present; in checked studies, unresolved V genes account for under half, and no reason is known for the remainder. The DNA was the basis for D and trimming; V, J and clone size are from that table. This sample gives hundreds of thousands of clones in total; 65% to 85% of them show up just once. The top ten hold 0.71% of the sample.

The cohort was made up of hundreds of healthy bone marrow donors. At the time of sampling, every cohort member was nominally healthy, though immune exposures that went unrecorded were likely present. The donor was CMV seronegative and was included in the group of approximately 350 seronegative cohort members. Every donor gave a peripheral blood sample, and the peripheral blood mononuclear cells from that sample were used for TCR beta sequencing. Genomic DNA extraction from the blood cell samples was performed with the Qiagen DNeasy Blood Extraction Kit. Comments on this clone: What antigen it recognizes has not been identified. No much larger clone is present one base from it, and per-base qualities are unavailable.

Summary of the overall study and its limitations: It was suggested by the authors that the approach could potentially be generalized to other disease states and immunological phenotypes. In a later genetic analysis, a missense DCLRE1C variant was associated with V-gene and J-gene trimming of TCR beta chains, and the association was replicated in an independent cohort. This cohort had only TCR beta chains sequenced, and the lack of alpha or paired-chain data limited which features could be detected. Several of the top co-occurrence clusters appeared to be linked to parvovirus B19, influenza, CMV and Epstein-Barr virus, according to a later analysis. Seventeen rarely observed V segments, including chromosome 9 orphons, were excluded from the earlier analysis of a few hundred of the donors because counts were too low. Because the 87-base-pair reads could not distinguish some IMGT-functional V segments, including TRBV6-2 and TRBV6-3, those segments were excluded. Specific HLA alleles were associated with roughly 17,000 TCR beta sequences at a false discovery rate of 0.05 in a later analysis. CMV serostatus was the only immune exposure information available for the cohort. A further reported finding was that TCR beta sequences accurately predicted the HLA-A and HLA-B alleles for most subjects in the first cohort. A later analysis found that HLA-associated TCR beta chains were more clonally expanded and had lower generation probabilities than equally common non-associated chains. Linkage disequilibrium might explain the correlated functional status among segregating V segments, but an unknown experimental factor could not be excluded. The classifier was reported to diagnose cytomegalovirus status with high specificity and sensitivity in both the original and validation cohorts. A total of fewer than 200 TCR beta chains were listed by the study as associated with cytomegalovirus. Across donors, most TCR sequences were observed very rarely, whereas some public TCRs were present in many individuals. Assigning TCR associations to individual alleles was difficult when HLA alleles, especially DR and DQ, strongly co-occurred. A later analysis found that most CMV-associated TCR beta chains appeared HLA-restricted, with HLA associations seemingly driven largely by CMV exposure. Compared with the roughly 600-donor mean, donors in an Asian-associated ancestry cluster had fewer N-insertions in productive TCRs, according to a later genetic analysis. In a later analysis, the rate of TCR association differed among HLA loci, with DRB1 alleles having the most associated TCRs and HLA-C alleles having the fewest. The presence/absence analyses assumed that sequencing depth was roughly uniform across donors, and that assumption may not be true. An earlier analysis of approximately 530 of the donors showed that most TCR beta V segments appeared in productive rearrangements either about 87% or about 30% of the time, which broadly matched IMGT annotations. Because HLA typing was unavailable for some donors at each locus, only the typed subset was used in association tests. A group of highly shared sequence variants was considered likely to be a technical artifact of the sequencing pipeline. In vitro tests confirmed that a few of the cytomegalovirus-associated TCR beta chains recognize cytomegalovirus antigens.

As encoded in the germline V gene, CDR1 is SGHRS while CDR2 is YFSETQ. Taken from cysteine to phenylalanine, the CDR3 has 18 residues. The kept DNA is CDR3 alone, 54 bases in frame from the first base. V has 2 bases trimmed and J has 1 base trimmed; junction bases matching no gene number 4. The chain is made from TRBV5-1 and TRBJ2-1; TRBD2 lines up with 15 middle nucleotides. Sequences were obtained from PBMCs. This sequence was found in a boy under 10 years old in good health and CMV-seronegative. At the DNA level, the sequence is TGCGCCAGCAGCTTCGGACTAGCGGGAGGGCCGTCCTACAATGAGCAGTTCTTC. Translated, this is CASSFGLAGGPSYNEQFF.